This T cell receptor beta chain was captured in a study of blood T cells in healthy people across ages. Study-wide results and limits: When set beside aged donors, long-lived donors presented more naive CD4+ cells and higher diversity.

This CDR3 has 14 residues. V lost 4 bases to trimming and J lost 2 bases, with 11 bases between them. From germline, CDR1 is LNHDA and CDR2 SQIVND (reference sequence). A second PCR of 7 to 11 cycles used a sample-barcoded 5' primer and a J-beta primer mix. Every sample returned 2.5 million or more CDR3-containing paired-end reads. TCRdb reprocessed the 5' RACE reads via MiXCR and lists one record per CDR3 protein. The sample comprises 600,000 or so distinct CDR3 sequences, roughly 21% of which are singletons, and 3% to 4% rests with the top ten. With respect to this clonotype: Its antigen is as yet unknown.

The receptor's source is a man aged 65-85 years in good health. The material sequenced was blood. This chain links TRBV19 with TRBJ2-5, with D possibly being TRBD1 (5 bases). The CDR3 is CASSRIQEQETQYF. Here the CDR3 DNA reads TGTGCCAGTAGTAGGATACAGGAGCAAGAGACCCAGTACTTC.